Listed below are T cell receptor beta chains from one sample, sequenced in a study of T cell responses to AZD1222 COVID-19 vaccine. Some clones are missing from TCRdb's copy, which holds only in-frame ones; the method was immunoSEQ multiplex PCR. The sample records some 200,000 clones, approximately 94% being singletons. The sequenced sample was peripheral blood, obtained 28 days after the second dose of the MenACWY control vaccine. The receptor source for this set is an adult who received the MenACWY meningococcal vaccine as a control. CDR3s leave out the opening cysteine and the closing phenylalanine or tryptophan.

TRBJ2-7	TRBV28	ASHTLDGGREQY
TRBJ2-1	TRBV11-2	ASSPRLAGGPGNEQF
TRBJ2-2	TRBV3-1/TRBV3-2	ASSAVAGGYTGELF
TRBJ1-6	TRBV28	ASSFDSPLH
TRBJ1-4	TRBV25-1	ASSEGGINEKLF
TRBJ2-7	TRBV30	AWRGGRHEQY
TRBJ1-1	TRBV5-1	ASSLVAGLIGTTEAF
TRBJ1-6	TRBV12-3/TRBV12-4	ASSPGQGSPLH
TRBJ2-3	TRBV18	ASSPPLSSADTQY
TRBJ2-1	TRBV19	ASSPQGSSYNEQF
TRBJ1-1	TRBV3-1/TRBV3-2	ASSQEGGMNTEAF
TRBJ2-1	TRBV5-1	ASSLGTSGTTYNEQF
TRBJ2-2	TRBV19	ASSGWQHTGELF
TRBJ2-3	TRBV24-1	ATSDISQAGSGSPITQY
TRBJ2-7	TRBV28	ASSLGDSPYEQY
TRBJ2-7	TRBV3-1/TRBV3-2	ASSQGYEQY
TRBJ2-7	TRBV3-1/TRBV3-2	ASGVTSGRTYEQY
TRBJ1-1	TRBV7-9	ASSLMQVVDTEAF
TRBJ2-4	TRBV7-8	ASSLHRPYRDRNIQY
TRBJ2-7	TRBV15	ATSRDRSTSGLHEQY
TRBJ1-1	TRBV6-5	ATRTVIKNTEAF
TRBJ2-1	TRBV7-2	ASSLGLAIYNEQF
TRBJ2-2	TRBV6-1	ASSEGLAGATGELF
TRBJ2-7	TRBV5-1	ASRGHSGEQY
TRBJ1-1	TRBV10-3	AISGDWQGGTEAF
TRBJ2-7	TRBV24-1	ATSDPGSAYEQY
TRBJ2-1	TRBV6-1	ASSAFQGGDPYNEQF
TRBJ2-2	TRBV30	AWRTPTYTGELF
TRBJ1-2	TRBV25-1	ASSVGQGAAANYGYT
TRBJ1-2	TRBV29-1	SVEEQGHSYGYT
TRBJ2-7	TRBV5-4	ASSLADRGEQY
TRBJ1-5	TRBV9	ASSATSGADQPQH
TRBJ2-1	TRBV9	ASSVLTTGNEQF
TRBJ1-4	TRBV30	AWNQGGTELF
TRBJ2-7	TRBV23-1	ASSQPSIGTPTSEY
TRBJ1-3	TRBV6-2/TRBV6-3	ASSYDGGQKD
TRBJ2-1	TRBV7-9	ASSLPGKNEQF
TRBJ1-3	TRBV5-1	ASSLGGAGNTIY
TRBJ2-1	TRBV9	ASSVAGSNSEQF
TRBJ2-3	TRBV27	ASSLRWEGLTDTQY